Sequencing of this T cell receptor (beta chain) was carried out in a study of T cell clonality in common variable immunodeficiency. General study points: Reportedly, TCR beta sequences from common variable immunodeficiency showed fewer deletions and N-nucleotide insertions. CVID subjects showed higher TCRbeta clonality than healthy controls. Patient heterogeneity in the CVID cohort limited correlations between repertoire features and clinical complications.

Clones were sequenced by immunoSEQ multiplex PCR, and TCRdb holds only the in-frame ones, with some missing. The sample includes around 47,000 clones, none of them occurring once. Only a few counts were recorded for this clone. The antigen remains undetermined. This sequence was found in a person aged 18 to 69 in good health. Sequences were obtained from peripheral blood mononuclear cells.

The CDR3 here is CASKVQGYNEQFF. The CDR3 DNA, read in part, is TGTGCCAGCAAGGTCCAGGGTTACAATGAG. The chain recombines TRBV2 with TRBJ2-1; D is perhaps TRBD1 (5 bases). Coverage ceases 3 residues before the CDR3 finishes, and the germline J gene fills in the end. CDR1 SNHLY and CDR2 FYNNEI come from the germline V gene. The ends were cut back, 7 bases at V and 4 bases at J, with 11 bases in the middle. This CDR3 has 13 amino acids. Full variable domain (rest looked up from reference TRBV2 and TRBJ2-1): EPEVTQTPSHQVTQMGQEVILRCVPISNHLYFYWYRQILGQKVEFLVSFYNNEISEKSEIFDDQFSVERPDGSNFTLKIRSTKLEDSAMYFCASKVQGYNEQFFGPGTRLTVL.